The 10 T cell receptor beta chains below were found in one sample sequenced in a study of blood T cell repertoires in COVID-19. Using immunoSEQ multiplex PCR, the repertoire was profiled, and TCRdb retains in-frame clones only, with some absent. The repertoire consists of roughly 250,000 clones, with roughly 91% occurring once and the leading ten covering about 1%. Sequencing was done on a sample of peripheral blood. The receptors come from a woman aged 40 to 55 who had recovered from COVID-19.

The rearrangement links TRBV19 to TRBJ1-1; TRBD1 matches at 7 bases. Trimming at V came to 3 bases and at J to 10 bases, leaving 11 bases not matched to a gene. The CDR3 extends over 14 amino acids. Germline V gene sequence: CDR1 LNHDA, CDR2 SQIVND (reference sequence). The CDR3 spells CASSIPRTGRGAFF. CDR3 coding DNA: TGTGCCAGTAGTATCCCCCGGACAGGAAGGGGAGCTTTCTTT.

In the case of this clone: Additional DNA sequences in this sample encode the identical CDR3. The V gene is TRBV30, the J gene TRBJ1-3; TRBD1 might be the D (6 bases). CDR1 and CDR2 (germline): GTSNPN, SVGIG (reference sequence). V lost 0 bases and J lost 4, with 13 bases in between. This CDR3 has 15 residues. CDR3 nucleotide sequence: TGTGCCTGGAGTGTACGGGCAGGGGTCGGAAACACCATATATTTT. Its protein product is CAWSVRAGVGNTIYF.

The chain uses TRBV12-3 or TRBV12-4 and TRBJ2-5; D call uncertain. Trimming cost V 2 bases and J 5 bases, with 3 bases left between them. The CDR3 is 11 amino acids. The CDR3 nucleotides are TGTGCCAGCAGTTTACGGGAGACCCAGTACTTC. Translation: CASSLRETQYF.

This clone has more than one count but fewer than ten. The chain uses TRBV28 and TRBJ1-1; TRBD1 is a possible D gene (5 bases). CDR3 length: 14 residues. Germline V gene lookup returns CDR1 MDHEN and CDR2 SYDVKM. Between the trimmed V and J ends, which lost 8 bases and 4 bases, there was a span of 17 bases. CDR3 DNA sequence: TGTGCCAGCCTGGCAGGTCCCGGGGGCACTGAAGCTTTCTTT. Protein sequence: CASLAGPGGTEAFF. Combining the CDR3 with reference TRBV28 and TRBJ1-1 gives the whole variable domain DVKVTQSSRYLVKRTGEKVFLECVQDMDHENMFWYRQDPGLGLRLIYFSYDVKMKEKGDIPEGYSVSREKKERFSLILESASTNQTSMYLCASLAGPGGTEAFFGQGTRLTVV.

The V call is TRBV6-1, the J call TRBJ1-1; tentative D call: TRBD1 (5 bases). V was clipped by 2 bases and J by 5 bases, with 15 bases between them. Germline V gene lookup returns CDR1 MNHNS and CDR2 SASEGT. The CDR3 is 15 amino acids. The CDR3 region has the DNA TGTGCCAGCAGTGAATTTGGGGGGATCAGGACTGAAGCTTTCTTT. It translates to CASSEFGGIRTEAFF.

The chain has TRBV30 and TRBJ2-1, with TRBD2 as a possible D gene (7 bases). This CDR3 has 16 amino acids. Germline CDR1 and CDR2: GTSNPN and SVGIG (reference sequence). Trimming took 3 bases from V and 7 from J, leaving 22 bases between them. CDR3 DNA: TGTGCCTGGAGGAAGCCCGGGGGGCGGGGCGGGAATGAGCAGTTCTTC. It encodes CAWRKPGGRGGNEQFF.

J is TRBJ2-2 and V is TRBV7-3; D might be TRBD1 (7 bases). V shed 5 bases and J shed 5 bases, with 15 bases lying between them. Germline V gives CDR1 SGHTA, CDR2 FQGTGA. The CDR3 is 15 amino acids. The CDR3 DNA is TGTGCCAGCAGCCCACGGCAGGGGGGTACCGGGGAGCTGTTTTTT. Protein product: CASSPRQGGTGELFF. The whole variable domain, filled in from reference TRBV7-3 and TRBJ2-2, reads GAGVSQTPSNKVTEKGKYVELRCDPISGHTALYWYRQSLGQGPEFLIYFQGTGAADDSGLPNDRFFAVRPEGSVSTLKIQRTERGDSAVYLCASSPRQGGTGELFFGEGSRLTVL.

The rearrangement links TRBV10-2 to TRBJ2-3; TRBD1 matches at 8 bases. The CDR3 spans 13 residues. Germline values: CDR1 WSHSY, CDR2 SAAADI. The trim removed 8 bases at V and 5 bases at J, leaving 6 bases unmatched. The CDR3 reads CASAQGAVDTQYF. Written as DNA, the CDR3 is TGCGCCAGCGCGCAGGGGGCCGTAGATACGCAGTATTTT.

CDR3 loop: CSVVGGPDQPQHF. CDR3 nucleotides: TGCAGCGTTGTGGGGGGGCCCGATCAGCCCCAGCATTTT. The chain employs TRBV29-1 and TRBJ1-5, with D possibly TRBD1 on 6 matching bases. The ends were cut back, 4 bases at V and 5 bases at J, with 12 bases in the middle. This CDR3 is built from 13 residues. Per germline, CDR1 SQVTM and CDR2 ANQGSEA.

V usage is TRBV19 and J usage is TRBJ2-7, with TRBD2 as a possible D gene (7 bases). V was trimmed by 6 bases and J by 5 bases, leaving 17 bases between them. This CDR3 spans 14 amino acids. Looked up from germline, CDR1 is LNHDA and CDR2 is SQIVND (reference sequence). The CDR3 is CASRRSGAGDEQYF. CDR3 nucleotides: TGTGCCAGTAGACGGTCAGGGGCGGGGGACGAGCAGTACTTC.